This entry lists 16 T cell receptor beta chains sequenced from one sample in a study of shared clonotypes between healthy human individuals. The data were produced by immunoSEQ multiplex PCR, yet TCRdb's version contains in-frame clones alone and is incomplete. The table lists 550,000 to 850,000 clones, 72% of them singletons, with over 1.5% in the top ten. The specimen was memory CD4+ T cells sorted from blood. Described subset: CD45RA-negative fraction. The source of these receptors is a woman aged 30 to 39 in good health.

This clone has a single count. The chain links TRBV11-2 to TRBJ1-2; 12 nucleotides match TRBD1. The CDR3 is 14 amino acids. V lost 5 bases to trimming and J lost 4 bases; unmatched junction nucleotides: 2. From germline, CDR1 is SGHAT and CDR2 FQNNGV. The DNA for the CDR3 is TGTGCCAGCAGCCCGGGACAGGGGGCCTATGGCTACACCTTC. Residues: CASSPGQGAYGYTF.

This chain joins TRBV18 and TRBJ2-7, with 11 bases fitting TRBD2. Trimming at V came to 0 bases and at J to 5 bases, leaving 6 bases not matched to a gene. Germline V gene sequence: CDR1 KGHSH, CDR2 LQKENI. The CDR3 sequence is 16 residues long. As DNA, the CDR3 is TGTGCCAGCTCACCACCCACTAGCGGGAGAGGAAACGAGCAGTACTTC. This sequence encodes CASSPPTSGRGNEQYF.

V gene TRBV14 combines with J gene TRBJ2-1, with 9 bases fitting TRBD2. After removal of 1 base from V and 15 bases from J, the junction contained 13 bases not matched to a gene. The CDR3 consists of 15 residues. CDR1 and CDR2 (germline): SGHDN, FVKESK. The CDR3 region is CASSQGSSSGMVLFF. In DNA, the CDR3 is TGTGCCAGCAGCCAAGGATCGTCTAGCGGGATGGTTTTGTTCTTC.

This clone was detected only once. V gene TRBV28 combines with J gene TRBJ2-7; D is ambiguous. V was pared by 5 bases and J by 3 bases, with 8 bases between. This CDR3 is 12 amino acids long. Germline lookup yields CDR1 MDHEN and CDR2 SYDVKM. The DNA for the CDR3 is TGTGCCAGCAGTGCGTCTTACTACGAGCAGTACTTC. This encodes CASSASYYEQYF.

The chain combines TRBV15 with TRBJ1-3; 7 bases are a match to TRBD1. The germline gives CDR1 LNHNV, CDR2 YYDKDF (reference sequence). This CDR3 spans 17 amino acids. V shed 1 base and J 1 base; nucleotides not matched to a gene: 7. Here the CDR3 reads CATSRAQGGSSGNTIYF. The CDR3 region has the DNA TGTGCCACCAGCAGAGCCCAGGGGGGTTCGTCTGGAAACACCATATATTTT.

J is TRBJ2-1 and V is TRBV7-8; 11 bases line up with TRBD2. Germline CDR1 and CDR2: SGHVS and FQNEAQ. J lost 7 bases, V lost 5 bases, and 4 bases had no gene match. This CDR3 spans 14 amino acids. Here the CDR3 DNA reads TGTGCCAGCAGCGTTAGCGGGAGGGTAAATGAGCAGTTCTTC. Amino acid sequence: CASSVSGRVNEQFF.

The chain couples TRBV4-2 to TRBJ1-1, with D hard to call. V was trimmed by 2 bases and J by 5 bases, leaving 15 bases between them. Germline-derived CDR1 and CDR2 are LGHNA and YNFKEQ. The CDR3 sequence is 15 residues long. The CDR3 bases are TGTGCCAGCAGCCAAAAAGCGCGGGAGAAGACTGAAGCTTTCTTT. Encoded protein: CASSQKAREKTEAFF.

The CDR3 is CASMLYSNQPQHF. CDR3 nucleotide sequence: TGTGCCAGCATGCTGTATAGCAATCAGCCCCAGCATTTT. This chain joins TRBV6-1 and TRBJ1-5; no clear D gene. Trimming cost V 7 bases and J 0 bases, with 7 bases left between them. Germline CDR1 is MNHNS and CDR2 is SASEGT. This CDR3 is 13 amino acids long.

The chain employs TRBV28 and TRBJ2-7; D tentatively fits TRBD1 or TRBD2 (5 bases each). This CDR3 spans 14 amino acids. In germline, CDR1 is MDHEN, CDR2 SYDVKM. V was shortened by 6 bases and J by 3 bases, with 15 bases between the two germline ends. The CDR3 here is CASSFGTENYEQYF. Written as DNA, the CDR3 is TGTGCCAGCAGCTTCGGGACGGAAAACTACGAGCAGTACTTC.

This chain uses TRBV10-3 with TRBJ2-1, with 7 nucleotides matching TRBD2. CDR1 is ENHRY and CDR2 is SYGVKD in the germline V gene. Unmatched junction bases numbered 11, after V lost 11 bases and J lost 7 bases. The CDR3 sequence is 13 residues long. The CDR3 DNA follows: TGTGCCGCGGGGGAAGCGGGATGGAATGAGCAGTTCTTC. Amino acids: CAAGEAGWNEQFF.

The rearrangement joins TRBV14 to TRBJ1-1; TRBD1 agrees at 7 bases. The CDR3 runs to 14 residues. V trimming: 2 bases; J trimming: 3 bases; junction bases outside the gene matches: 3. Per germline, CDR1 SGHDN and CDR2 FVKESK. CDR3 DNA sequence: TGTGCCAGCAGCCAACAGGGGGGGCACACTGAAGCTTTCTTT. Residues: CASSQQGGHTEAFF.

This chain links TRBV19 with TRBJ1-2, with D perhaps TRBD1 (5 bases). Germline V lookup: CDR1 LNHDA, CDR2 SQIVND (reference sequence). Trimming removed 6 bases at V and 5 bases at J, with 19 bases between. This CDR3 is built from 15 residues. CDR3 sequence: CASRSSGTGRYGYTF. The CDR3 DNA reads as TGTGCCAGTAGATCCTCCGGGACGGGAAGGTATGGCTACACCTTC. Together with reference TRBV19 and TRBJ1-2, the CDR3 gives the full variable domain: DGGITQSPKYLFRKEGQNVTLSCEQNLNHDAMYWYRQDPGQGLRLIYYSQIVNDFQKGDIAEGYSVSREKKESFPLTVTSAQKNPTAFYLCASRSSGTGRYGYTFGSGTRLTVV.

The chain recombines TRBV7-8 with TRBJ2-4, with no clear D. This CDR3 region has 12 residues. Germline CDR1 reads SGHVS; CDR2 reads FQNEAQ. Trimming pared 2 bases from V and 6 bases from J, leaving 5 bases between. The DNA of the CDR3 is TGTGCCAGCAGCTTACAGCCAAACATTCAGTACTTC. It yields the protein CASSLQPNIQYF.

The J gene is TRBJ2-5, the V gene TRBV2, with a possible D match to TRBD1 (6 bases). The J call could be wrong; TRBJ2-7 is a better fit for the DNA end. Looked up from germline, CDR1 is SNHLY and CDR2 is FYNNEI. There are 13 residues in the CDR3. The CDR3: CASAGDNSYEQYF. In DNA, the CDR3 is TGTGCCAGCGCAGGGGACAACTCCTACGAGCAGTACTTC.

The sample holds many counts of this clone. CDR3 sequence reads: CASSTASGANVLTF. The CDR3 DNA is TGTGCCAGCAGCACCGCCTCTGGGGCCAACGTCCTGACTTTC. The chain is built from TRBV28 and TRBJ2-6; D gene unclear. V gave up 6 bases and J gave up 0 bases, with 6 bases separating them. CDR1 and CDR2 from the germline V gene are MDHEN and SYDVKM. The CDR3 consists of 14 residues.

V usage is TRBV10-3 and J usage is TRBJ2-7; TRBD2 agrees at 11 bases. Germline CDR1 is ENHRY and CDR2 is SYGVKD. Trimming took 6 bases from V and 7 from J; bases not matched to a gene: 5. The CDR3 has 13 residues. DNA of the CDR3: TGTGCCATCAGCCAGGGACTAGCGGTAGAGCAGTACTTC. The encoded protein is CAISQGLAVEQYF.